Listed below are T cell receptor beta chains from one sample, sequenced in a study of T-cell reconstitution after alpha-beta-depleted transplantation in children. TCRdb reprocessed the PCR reads with MiXCR, giving one entry per CDR3 protein. The sample includes around 480,000 distinct CDR3 sequences, 30% to 35% seen only once; the top ten take around 2.5%. The sample in question was PBMCs from the stem cell graft donor, obtained from the stem cell graft. These receptors all stem from a human donor who donated a stem cell graft to a child with aplastic anemia. CDR3s include the opening cysteine and the closing phenylalanine or tryptophan.

V gene,J gene,CDR3 protein
TRBV5-5,TRBJ2-1,CAADRQIAGGSEQFF
TRBV29-1,TRBJ1-2,CSVLPQGNYGYTF
TRBV7-2,TRBJ2-2,CASRPQTGAGGELFF
TRBV27,TRBJ1-1,CASSLGIRGPPFF
TRBV7-8,TRBJ2-1,CASSLGRTSGRNEQFF
TRBV20-1,TRBJ1-5,CSARNWDSSNQPQHF
TRBV18,TRBJ2-5,CASSPWETQYF
TRBV20-1,TRBJ2-3,CSALRGSDTQYF
TRBV5-5,TRBJ1-2,CASSLGVGATNYGYTF
TRBV7-2,TRBJ2-1,CASSLAQGLTYNEQFF
TRBV9,TRBJ1-2,CASSEADSEHYGYTF
TRBV19,TRBJ2-4,CASSIGAGKNIQYF
TRBV14,TRBJ1-2,CASSPLNEDRTDGYTF
TRBV29-1,TRBJ2-7,CSVGPGQDYEQYF
TRBV3-1,TRBJ2-1,CASSQWDGHEQFF
TRBV7-2,TRBJ2-3,CASRPRGPSTDTQYF
TRBV7-9,TRBJ1-4,CASRSNEKLFF
TRBV11-2,TRBJ2-3,CASSLYRGKALSGSSTDTQYF
TRBV5-1,TRBJ2-3,CASSPWTSGTDTQYF
TRBV5-1,TRBJ2-1,CASSSLGAYNEQFF
TRBV12-3/TRBV12-4,TRBJ1-1,CASRATGEDTEAFF
TRBV12-3/TRBV12-4,TRBJ1-5,CASSLIGFGTGKRKGQPQHF
TRBV29-1,TRBJ1-5,CSVTPDRSGPQHF
TRBV6-5,TRBJ2-5,CATRQETQYF
TRBV15,TRBJ1-3,CATSRHLSGNTIYF
TRBV27,TRBJ1-2,CASSTAGTGGNYGYTF
TRBV6-1,TRBJ1-4,CASTPTRQGGEKLFF
TRBV5-1,TRBJ1-1,CASSVFDRDLEAFF
TRBV6-1,TRBJ2-2,CASRSTPGPSGELFF
TRBV18,TRBJ2-1,CASSPPNRGFTGGEQFF
TRBV12-3/TRBV12-4,TRBJ1-4,CASREFNEKLFF
TRBV10-3,TRBJ2-2,CASGNGELFF
TRBV29-1,TRBJ2-5,CSVATDEETQYF
TRBV5-1,TRBJ2-1,CASSPDAGDFGADEQFF
TRBV29-1,TRBJ2-1,CSIAKGTSGDNEQFF
TRBV7-2,TRBJ2-7,CASSLASGRVRGYEQYF
TRBV9,TRBJ1-1,CASRRDRDTEAFF
TRBV11-2,TRBJ2-1,CASRRTANEQFF
TRBV5-1,TRBJ2-1,CASSSAENAYNEQFF
TRBV18,TRBJ1-2,CASSPIEGGGADYGYTF
TRBV6-1,TRBJ2-6,CASSETGGSGANVLTF
TRBV4-1,TRBJ1-5,CASRLDVGTSNQPQHF
TRBV3-1,TRBJ1-2,CASSPYGGNYGYTF
TRBV11-2,TRBJ2-3,CASSRNSLAGASTDTQYF
TRBV7-2,TRBJ1-4,CASSLDTGIMKKLFF
TRBV6-5,TRBJ1-2,CASSYSSGNYGYTF
TRBV7-2,TRBJ1-2,CASSPRSPVGLRYTF
TRBV20-1,TRBJ1-2,CSARDSGESFGYTF
TRBV24-1,TRBJ2-7,CAPGGALKRAEQYF
TRBV19,TRBJ2-5,CASSIMIEGFETQYF
TRBV20-1,TRBJ1-2,CSARTQAGYTF
TRBV6-2/TRBV6-3,TRBJ1-5,CASRDRWTLYSNQPQHF
TRBV6-1,TRBJ1-1,CASAREGTGGMNTEAFF
TRBV5-4,TRBJ2-3,CASSLAGRAATDTQYF
TRBV5-1,TRBJ2-7,CASSLVEGGDEQYF